This T cell receptor (beta chain) was identified in a study of blood T cell repertoires in COVID-19. Overall study: Sources were T cells, B-cell-depleted T cells, or PBMCs; the material itself was cDNA or gDNA.

Clones were sequenced by immunoSEQ multiplex PCR, and TCRdb holds only the in-frame ones, with some missing. The sample records hundreds of thousands of clones, 75% to 90% being singletons. The V gene's germline CDR1 is MNHNS and CDR2 SASEGT. Trimming pared 1 base from V and 3 bases from J, leaving 15 bases between. This CDR3 is 16 amino acids long. Sequenced input: peripheral blood. The chain carries TRBV6-1 and TRBJ1-2; possibly TRBD1 for D (5 bases). The sequence was obtained from a man younger than 35 with COVID-19, enrolled during active disease. The CDR3: CASSEDWQGGHYGYTF. CDR3 sequence (DNA): TGTGCCAGCAGTGAAGATTGGCAGGGAGGACACTATGGCTACACCTTC.